The present TCR beta chain was sequenced within a study of cytomegalovirus exposure and HLA in healthy donors. Whole-study context: The study placed over 65% of its 350 to 400 genotyped donors in the Caucasian-associated ancestry cluster.

The PCR ran on 60 Vbeta and 13 Jbeta primers. The table came from immunoSEQ multiplex PCR; TCRdb's copy has only in-frame clones and leaves some out. Among approximately 140,000 clones listed, about three quarters were seen once. CDR1 MDHEN and CDR2 SYDVKM come from the germline V gene. The CDR3 has 14 residues. V lost 1 base and J lost 6, with 9 bases in between. This clonotype was sampled from a man aged 35-49 years in good health and CMV-seronegative. The sequencing sample was made of PBMCs. The rearrangement joins TRBV28 to TRBJ1-4; D gene ambiguous. CDR3 in amino acids: CASSLFGGHEKLFF. The DNA for the CDR3 is TGTGCCAGCAGTTTATTTGGAGGGCATGAAAAACTGTTTTTT.